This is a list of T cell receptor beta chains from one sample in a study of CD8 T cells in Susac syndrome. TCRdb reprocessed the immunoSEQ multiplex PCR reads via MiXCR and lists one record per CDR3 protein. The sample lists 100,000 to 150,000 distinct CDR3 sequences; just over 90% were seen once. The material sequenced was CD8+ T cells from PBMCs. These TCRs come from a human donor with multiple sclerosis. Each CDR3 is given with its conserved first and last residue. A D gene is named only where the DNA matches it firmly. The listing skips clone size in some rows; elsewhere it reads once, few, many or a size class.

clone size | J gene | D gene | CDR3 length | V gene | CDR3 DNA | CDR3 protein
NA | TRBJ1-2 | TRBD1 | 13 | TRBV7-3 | TGTGCCAGCAGCTTAACGGGGACAGGGACCTACACCTTC | CASSLTGTGTYTF
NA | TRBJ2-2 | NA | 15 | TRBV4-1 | TGCGCCAGCAGCCAATGGCAGGGGACGACCGGGGAGCTGTTTTTT | CASSQWQGTTGELFF
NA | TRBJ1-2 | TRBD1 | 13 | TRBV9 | TGTGCCAGCAGCGAGACAGGGTATCGTGGCTACACCTTC | CASSETGYRGYTF
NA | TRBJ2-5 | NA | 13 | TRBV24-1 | TGTGCCACCAGTGGTCGGGGTTGGGAGACCCAGTACTTC | CATSGRGWETQYF
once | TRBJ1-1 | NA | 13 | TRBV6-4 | TGTGCCAGCAGTGCCCTGGTGGGTTCTGAAGCTTTCTTT | CASSALVGSEAFF
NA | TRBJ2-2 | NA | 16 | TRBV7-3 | TGTGCCAGCAGCCCCACCTCGGGCCCCTACACCGGGGAGCTGTTTTTT | CASSPTSGPYTGELFF
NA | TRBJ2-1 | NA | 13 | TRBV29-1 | TGCAGCGGGTTGAGCCAGGGCTGGGATGAGCAGTTCTTC | CSGLSQGWDEQFF
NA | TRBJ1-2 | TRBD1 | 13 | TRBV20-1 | TGCAGTGCTAGGGGACAGGGGGCGACCGGCTACACCTTC | CSARGQGATGYTF
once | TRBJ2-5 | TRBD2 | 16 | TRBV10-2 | TGCGCCAGCAGTGAGTTGTTAGCGGGGATACAAGAGACCCAGTACTTC | CASSELLAGIQETQYF
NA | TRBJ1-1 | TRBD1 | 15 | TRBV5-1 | TGCGCCAGCAGCTTGGGGAGACAGGGGTGGACTGAAGCTTTCTTT | CASSLGRQGWTEAFF
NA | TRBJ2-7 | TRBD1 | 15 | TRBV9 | TGTGCCAGCAGCGCGGCCGGGACAGTGGGCTCCGAGCAGTACTTC | CASSAAGTVGSEQYF
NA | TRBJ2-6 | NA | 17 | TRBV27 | TGTGCCAGCAGTTTGTGGGGCCCCCTCTCTGGGGCCAACGTCCTGACTTTC | CASSLWGPLSGANVLTF
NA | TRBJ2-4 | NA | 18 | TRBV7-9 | TGTGCCAGCAGCTCCCCGGGACTTCCCCAAGGGGCCAAAAACATTCAGTACTTC | CASSSPGLPQGAKNIQYF
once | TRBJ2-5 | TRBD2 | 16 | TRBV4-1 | TGCGCCAGCAGCCAAGAGCTAGCGGGGTACCAAGAGACCCAGTACTTC | CASSQELAGYQETQYF
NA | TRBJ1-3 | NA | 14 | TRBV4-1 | TGCGCCAGCAGCCAAGGGGGGGGTGCCCACACCATATATTTT | CASSQGGGAHTIYF
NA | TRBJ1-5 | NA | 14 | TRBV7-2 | TGTGCCAGCAGCTTAGGGGTTGGACATCAGCCCCAGCATTTT | CASSLGVGHQPQHF
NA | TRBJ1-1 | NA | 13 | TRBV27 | TGTGCCAGCAGTTTGTCCAGGGGCACTGAAGCTTTCTTT | CASSLSRGTEAFF
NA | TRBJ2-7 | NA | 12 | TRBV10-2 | TGCGCCAGCGGTCCTAGCTCCTACGAGCAGTACTTC | CASGPSSYEQYF
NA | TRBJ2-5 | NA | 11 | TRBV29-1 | TGCAGCGTCGGCAGGGGAGAGACCCAGTACTTC | CSVGRGETQYF
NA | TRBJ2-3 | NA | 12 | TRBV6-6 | TGTGCCAGCAGTCCGACCAGAGATACGCAGTATTTT | CASSPTRDTQYF
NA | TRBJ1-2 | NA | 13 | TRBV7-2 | TGTGCCAGCAGCGCCCAGGGGAACTATGGCTACACCTTC | CASSAQGNYGYTF
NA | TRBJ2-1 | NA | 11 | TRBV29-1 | TGCAGCTCCCAGCGGGACAATGAGCAGTTCTTC | CSSQRDNEQFF
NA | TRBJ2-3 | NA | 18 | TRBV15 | TGTGCCACCAGCAGAGCTCGGTCAGGGACTTTCGGGCCTGATACGCAGTATTTT | CATSRARSGTFGPDTQYF